These 4 T cell receptor beta chains originate from one sample sequenced in a study of vaccination effects on CD4 cells after COVID-19. TCRdb keeps only in-frame clones here, not all; method: immunoSEQ multiplex PCR. The data show fewer than 40,000 clones, with roughly 76% seen just once and 20% to 25% held by the top ten. No cognate antigen is known for these TCRs. Sequencing followed a ViraFEST assay step that expanded antigen-specific CD4+ T cells with viral peptide pools. Having been cultured for around ten days, the cells underwent CD4+ T cell isolation. Recipients of the vaccine had no prior SARS-CoV-2 infection and negative nucleocapsid antibodies. The input for sequencing was CD4+ T cells from PBMCs cultured with SARS-CoV-2 spike peptides, taken before COVID-19 vaccination. All receptors derive from a human donor who received a COVID-19 vaccine.

In this sample, this clone turned up a few times. V is TRBV3-1 (or the pseudogene TRBV3-2) and J is TRBJ2-3; D not resolved. V was trimmed by 1 base and J by 3 bases, leaving 5 bases between them. Germline lookup yields CDR1 LGHDT and CDR2 YNNKEL (reference sequence). This CDR3 comprises 13 residues. For the CDR3, the DNA is TGTGCCAGCAGCCAAGTGGTAACAGATACGCAGTATTTT. The encoded protein is CASSQVVTDTQYF.

The rearrangement links TRBV25-1 to TRBJ2-7, with no clear D. The length of the CDR3 is 14 residues. With 2 bases removed from V and 4 bases from J, the gap between germline ends came to 12 bases. In germline, CDR1 is MGHDK, CDR2 SYGVNS. The CDR3 spells CASSEGGYLYEQYF. The CDR3 coding sequence is TGTGCCAGCAGTGAAGGCGGTTACCTATACGAGCAGTACTTC.

V is TRBV10-2 and J is TRBJ1-1; 7 nucleotides align to TRBD1. CDR1 WSHSY and CDR2 SAAADI come from the germline V gene. This CDR3 is 15 amino acids long. V shed 7 bases and J 0 bases; nucleotides not matched to a gene: 8. CDR3 amino acids: CASKRQGMVNTEAFF. CDR3 DNA sequence: TGCGCCAGCAAGAGACAGGGCATGGTGAACACTGAAGCTTTCTTT.

The chain joins TRBV12-3 or TRBV12-4 to TRBJ1-1; D is unclear. The V end was cut by 1 base, the J end by 7 bases, with 10 bases between. CDR3 length: 13 residues. In DNA form, the CDR3 reads TGTGCCAGCAGTTTAGGAGGGTACCGTGAAGCTTTCTTT. This encodes CASSLGGYREAFF.